This is a list of T cell receptor beta chains from one sample in a study of T cell changes during pregnancy in multiple sclerosis. TCRdb keeps only in-frame clones here, not all; method: immunoSEQ multiplex PCR. The table records under 45,000 clones, 91% of them present only once. Material: CD4+ T cells from peripheral blood mononuclear cells, obtained in the second trimester of pregnancy. Receptors were obtained from a female donor in good health, enrolled as a control in a pregnancy study. Both conserved end residues are part of each CDR3. The D gene is left open where the match is weak. Some rows have no size entry. The others give once, few or many, or a class for an expanded clone.

d_call | j_call | clone_size | v_call | cdr3_aa | cdr3_nt
TRBD1 | TRBJ1-2 | once | TRBV7-9 | CASSVAGQGYGYTF | TGTGCCAGCAGCGTAGCGGGACAGGGTTATGGCTACACCTTC
TRBD1 | TRBJ1-4 | NA | TRBV4-1 | CASSQGQVAATNEKLFF | TGCGCCAGCAGCCAGGGACAGGTCGCTGCAACTAATGAAAAACTGTTTTTT
TRBD1 | TRBJ1-2 | NA | TRBV19 | CASGTGRTGGLANYGYTF | TGTGCCAGTGGAACCGGACGGACAGGGGGCCTAGCTAACTATGGCTACACCTTC
NA | TRBJ2-2 | NA | TRBV5-1 | CASSPTANTGELFF | TGCGCCAGCAGCCCGACAGCGAACACCGGGGAGCTGTTTTTT
NA | TRBJ2-2 | NA | TRBV14 | CASSEQGTGELFF | TGTGCCAGCAGCGAACAGGGTACCGGGGAGCTGTTTTTT
NA | TRBJ1-3 | NA | TRBV6-1 | CASCQTGSTIYF | TGTGCCAGCTGCCAGACGGGGAGCACCATATATTTT
NA | TRBJ1-5 | NA | TRBV18 | CASSRTSGDQPQHF | TGTGCCAGCTCCCGGACTTCGGGGGATCAGCCCCAGCATTTT
NA | TRBJ1-1 | NA | TRBV30 | CAWSEGGLNTEAFF | TGTGCCTGGAGTGAGGGGGGGCTCAACACTGAAGCTTTCTTT
TRBD1 | TRBJ2-2 | NA | TRBV11-3 | CASSLRRWGQTNTGELFF | TGTGCCAGCAGCTTACGAAGGTGGGGACAGACTAACACCGGGGAGCTGTTTTTT
NA | TRBJ2-2 | NA | TRBV29-1 | CSVQTGYTGELFF | TGCAGCGTTCAGACAGGATACACCGGGGAGCTGTTTTTT
TRBD1 | TRBJ1-2 | NA | TRBV6-5 | CASTINTGGHGYTF | TGTGCCAGCACTATAAATACAGGGGGCCATGGCTACACCTTC
TRBD2 | TRBJ2-7 | NA | TRBV11-2 | CASSLAHGLATYEQYF | TGTGCCAGCAGCTTAGCCCACGGACTAGCGACCTACGAGCAGTACTTC
NA | TRBJ1-3 | NA | TRBV25-1 | CASSENRNTIYF | TGTGCCAGCAGTGAAAATAGAAACACCATATATTTT
NA | TRBJ2-7 | NA | TRBV21-1 | CASSFVAGGPDEQYF | TGTGCCAGCAGCTTCGTAGCGGGAGGGCCGGACGAGCAGTACTTC
NA | TRBJ2-7 | NA | TRBV6-6 | CASSYSSARDEQYF | TGTGCCAGCAGTTACTCCTCCGCCCGGGACGAGCAGTACTTC
TRBD1 | TRBJ2-7 | NA | TRBV11-2 | CASSPGDRSLTYEQYF | TGTGCCAGCAGCCCGGGGGACAGGTCACTTACCTACGAGCAGTACTTC